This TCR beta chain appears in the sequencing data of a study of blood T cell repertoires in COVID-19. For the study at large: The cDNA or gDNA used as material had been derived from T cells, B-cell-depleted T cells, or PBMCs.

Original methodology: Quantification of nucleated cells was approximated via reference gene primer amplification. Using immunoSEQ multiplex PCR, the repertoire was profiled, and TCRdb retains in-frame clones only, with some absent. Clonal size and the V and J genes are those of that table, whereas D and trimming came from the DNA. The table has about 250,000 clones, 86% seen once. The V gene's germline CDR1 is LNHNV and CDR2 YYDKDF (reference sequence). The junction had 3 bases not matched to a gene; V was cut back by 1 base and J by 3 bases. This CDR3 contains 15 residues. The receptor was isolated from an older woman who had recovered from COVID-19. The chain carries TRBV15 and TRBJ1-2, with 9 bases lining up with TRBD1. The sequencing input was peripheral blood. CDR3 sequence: CATSRGGQGHYGYTF. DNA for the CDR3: TGTGCCACCAGCAGAGGGGGACAGGGTCACTATGGCTACACCTTC.